This T cell receptor beta chain was obtained from a study of cytomegalovirus exposure and HLA in healthy donors. Study-wide points: For most subjects, TCR beta sequences were reported to predict HLA-A and HLA-B alleles with accuracy. The authors listed approximately 160 TCR beta chains as cytomegalovirus-associated.

In the PCR, 60 Vbeta and 13 Jbeta primers were used. Produced via immunoSEQ multiplex PCR; TCRdb's table is partial and in-frame only. This sample has roughly 150,000 clones, with around 75% found just once. This CDR3 is built from 13 residues. Per germline, CDR1 SEHNR and CDR2 FQNEAQ (reference sequence). About this clone itself: Its matching antigen is unknown. A read error may produce the germline difference seen at one junction end.

The rearrangement joins TRBV7-9 to TRBJ1-2; TRBD1 matches at 9 bases. The sequenced sample was PBMCs. The receptor comes from a young man in good health and CMV-seronegative. This CDR3 reads CSSSQTGGYGYTF. In DNA, the CDR3 is TGTTCCAGCAGCCAGACAGGGGGCTATGGCTACACCTTC. Together with reference TRBV7-9 and TRBJ1-2, the CDR3 gives the full variable domain: DTGVSQNPRHKITKRGQNVTFRCDPISEHNRLYWYRQTLGQGPEFLTYFQNEAQLEKSRLLSDRFSAERPKGSFSTLEIQRTEQGDSAMYLCSSSQTGGYGYTFGSGTRLTVV.